The clone carrying this T cell receptor (beta chain) was seen only a few times. The antigen is unknown. The junction had 9 bases not matched to a gene; V was cut back by 4 bases and J by 3 bases. The CDR3 runs 16 residues. CDR1 and CDR2 from the germline V gene are DFQATT and SNEGSKA (reference sequence). This sample is drawn from a study of response to subunit inactivated influenza vaccine. Whole-study findings and limits: The study's authors posited that every seasonal influenza vaccination enlists few new T cells.

A single record per CDR3 protein comes from TCRdb applying MiXCR to the RT-PCR reads. The data contain approximately 680,000 distinct CDR3 sequences, 15% to 18% of them singletons. This TCR came from a man between 45 and 60 years old who received an inactivated influenza vaccine. Sequences were derived from PBMCs from blood, sampled roughly 12 days after vaccination. The genes are TRBV20-1 and TRBJ2-1; TRBD2 aligns across 10 bases. CDR3 DNA: TGCAGTGCTACTCTTCTACTAGCGGGGTTCTACAATGAGCAGTTCTTC. Translated, it gives CSATLLLAGFYNEQFF.